These 26 T cell receptor beta chains came from one sample sequenced in a study of T cells expressing NK-cell markers. TCRdb reworked the 5' RACE reads into one entry per CDR3 protein, no DNA. Its listing shows about 540,000 distinct CDR3 sequences. Sequences were obtained from blood T cells: a sorted CD56 or NKG2C T cell subset, CD4+ or CD8+ T cells, or bulk PBMC T cells (not recorded which). These receptors were collected from a man between 18 and 35 years old in good health.

V is TRBV12-3 or TRBV12-4 and J is TRBJ1-5; TCRdb outputs TRBD1, but without DNA this stays unchecked. This CDR3 comprises 17 residues. The CDR3 here is CASSPAVWGKSNQPQHF.

The chain has TRBV29-1 and TRBJ2-1; no DNA is available, so the TRBD2 call from TCRdb remains unchecked. This CDR3 is 15 amino acids long. The germline V gene has CDR1 SQVTM and CDR2 ANQGSEA. This CDR3 reads CSLTGGGDHYNEQFF.

The V and J genes are TRBV7-9 and TRBJ1-2; TCRdb gives TRBD1 as the D gene, but with no DNA this cannot be confirmed. The CDR3 is made up of 15 amino acids. The germline V gene encodes CDR1 SEHNR and CDR2 FQNEAQ (reference sequence). CDR3: CASSFTRQELEGYTF. Supplemented by reference TRBV7-9 and TRBJ1-2, the full variable domain reads DTGVSQNPRHKITKRGQNVTFRCDPISEHNRLYWYRQTLGQGPEFLTYFQNEAQLEKSRLLSDRFSAERPKGSFSTLEIQRTEQGDSAMYLCASSFTRQELEGYTFGSGTRLTVV.

The rearrangement uses TRBV12-3 or TRBV12-4 and TRBJ1-5; TCRdb proposes TRBD1, but this gene call is untestable without DNA. This CDR3 region has 15 residues. The CDR3 spells CASSPQGRGNQPQHF.

The rearrangement joins TRBV25-1 to TRBJ2-5. Germline loops: CDR1 MGHDK, CDR2 SYGVNS. This CDR3 comprises 16 residues. CDR3 sequence reads: CASSDPYGRIQETQYF.

The chain employs TRBV24-1 and TRBJ2-4; TCRdb names TRBD2, which stays unverified in the absence of DNA. Per the germline V gene, CDR1 is KGHDR and CDR2 is SFDVKD. This CDR3 has 17 residues. The CDR3 loop is CATSDSGYSGRKNIQYF.

The CDR3 here is CATGYPGTQNQPQHF. The genes are TRBV15 and TRBJ1-5; TCRdb gives TRBD1 as the D gene, but with no DNA this cannot be confirmed. The germline gives CDR1 LNHNV, CDR2 YYDKDF (reference sequence). This CDR3 is 15 amino acids long.

This sequence joins TRBV30 and TRBJ2-1; the TRBD2 assignment by TCRdb is unverifiable without DNA. The CDR3 covers 13 residues. Germline V lookup: CDR1 GTSNPN, CDR2 SVGIG (reference sequence). The CDR3 sequence: CAWRIGRDPEQFF.

The chain recombines TRBV18 with TRBJ2-7; there is no DNA to check the TCRdb D call of TRBD1. This CDR3 is built from 15 residues. Germline CDR1 KGHSH, CDR2 LQKENI. The CDR3 spells CASSPRDSLPYEQYF.

The chain combines TRBV7-2 with TRBJ2-6; TCRdb designates TRBD1, a call that cannot be tested without DNA. The length of the CDR3 is 20 residues. CDR1 and CDR2 (germline): SGHTA, FQGNSA. The CDR3 here is CASSLWSRGQGASGANVLTF.

This sequence joins TRBV10-3 and TRBJ2-5; the D gene TCRdb calls, TRBD1, cannot be checked with no DNA. This CDR3 contains 12 residues. Germline loops: CDR1 ENHRY, CDR2 SYGVKD. CDR3 in amino acids: CASSRGSETQYF.

CDR3 amino acids: CASAESYNEQFF. The gene calls are TRBV6-1 and TRBJ2-1. Germline CDR1 reads MNHNS; CDR2 reads SASEGT. The CDR3 runs 12 residues.

The chain combines TRBV19 with TRBJ1-5; TCRdb outputs TRBD1, but without DNA this stays unchecked. Germline V gene sequence: CDR1 LNHDA, CDR2 SQIVND (reference sequence). The CDR3 is made up of 15 amino acids. The CDR3 spells CASQTTGYSNQPQHF.

The chain employs TRBV2 and TRBJ2-7; TCRdb lists TRBD2, though no DNA is available to test this call. Germline CDR1 and CDR2: SNHLY and FYNNEI. The CDR3 totals 15 residues. The CDR3 spells CASSAIAGGHYEQYF.

V and J are TRBV20-1 and TRBJ1-5; the TCRdb D gene call, TRBD1, has no DNA to confirm it. This CDR3 has 14 amino acids. CDR1 is DFQATT, CDR2 SNEGSKA, per germline (reference sequence). The CDR3 is CSAREGQLEVPQHF.

This chain connects TRBV7-9 to TRBJ1-3. Germline CDR1 is SEHNR and CDR2 is FQNEAQ (reference sequence). The length of the CDR3 is 13 residues. CDR3 sequence reads: CASSPYGGNTIYF.

The rearrangement uses TRBV12-3 or TRBV12-4 and TRBJ2-1; TCRdb calls TRBD2, which cannot be checked without DNA. The CDR3 totals 18 residues. CDR3 sequence: CASSSPNGLAGGYNEQFF.

V is TRBV6-6 and J is TRBJ2-7; checking the TCRdb D call of TRBD1 is not possible without DNA. The CDR3 has 11 amino acids. Germline V gives CDR1 MNHNY, CDR2 SVGAGI (reference sequence). The chain's CDR3 is CATVEGDRGYF.

The rearrangement joins TRBV11-1 to TRBJ1-1; the D call of TRBD1 rests on TCRdb alone, since no DNA is present to check it. Looked up from germline, CDR1 is SGHAT and CDR2 is FQDESV (reference sequence). This CDR3 region has 15 residues. CDR3 sequence reads: CASRRGRGANTEAFF.

The genes are TRBV5-5 and TRBJ2-3; the TCRdb call, TRBD1, lacks DNA for checking. The CDR3 length is 17 residues. Germline CDR1 reads SGHKS; CDR2 reads YYEKEE (reference sequence). The CDR3 loop is CASSLYGTGASTDTQYF.

The chain employs TRBV12-3 or TRBV12-4 and TRBJ1-5; absent DNA, TCRdb's TRBD1 call cannot be checked. The CDR3 loop spans 17 amino acids. The CDR3 is CASSFGQGAFSNQPQHF.

This chain links TRBV30 with TRBJ2-1; TCRdb designates TRBD1, a call that cannot be tested without DNA. Per the germline V gene, CDR1 is GTSNPN and CDR2 is SVGIG (reference sequence). The CDR3 runs 16 residues. CDR3 residues: CAWSPLGVARGNEQFF.

The chain links TRBV4-3 to TRBJ2-1; TCRdb reports TRBD1, a call that lacks DNA to check it against. CDR1 and CDR2 from the germline V gene are LGHNA and YSLEER. CDR3 length equals 18 residues. CDR3 sequence: CASSPKSGAVLGYNEQFF.

The chain combines TRBV6-5 with TRBJ2-7; TCRdb picks TRBD1, but there is no DNA to check that call. There are 12 residues in the CDR3. Germline CDR1 MNHEY, CDR2 SVGAGI. The CDR3 loop reads CASSSDWGEQYF.

V is TRBV27 and J is TRBJ2-5. The CDR3 is 12 amino acids. The germline V gene encodes CDR1 MNHEY and CDR2 SMNVEV (reference sequence). The CDR3 sequence is CASRGVHETQYF.

This CDR3 reads CSARGLAGAGETQYF. J is TRBJ2-5 and V is TRBV20-1; TCRdb lists TRBD2, though no DNA is available to test this call. This CDR3 comprises 15 residues. Germline assignment: CDR1 DFQATT and CDR2 SNEGSKA (reference sequence).